The 6 T cell receptor beta chains listed next were all sequenced from one sample in a study of T-cell memory formation after mild COVID-19 listed by TCRdb under 2021. The library was generated by 5' RACE. Sequenced on an Illumina NovaSeq 6000. TCRdb reprocessing: public reads trimmed at Q25 with fastp, clones called with MiXCR, in-frame beta chains kept. Each CDR3 protein gets just one entry, which takes the most common genes and DNA from the rows behind it. This sample has hundreds of thousands of distinct CDR3 sequences in its table, and roughly 8.2% of those were observed once. The top ten clones comprise less than 25% of the sample. The sample taken for sequencing was PBMCs or a T cell subset sorted from them (not recorded which). The receptors shown here come from a man between 18 and 29 years old who had mild COVID-19 (a few samples of this study predate the infection). The sample titles of this study are shuffled in the database, so cell type and time point are left out; the donor was told from shared clones.

This clonotype was observed a handful of times. J is TRBJ1-6 and V is TRBV3-1; D remains unclear. Trimming took 3 bases from V and 5 from J, leaving 2 bases between them. The CDR3 consists of 12 residues. Germline CDR1 LGHDT, CDR2 YNNKEL (reference sequence). CDR3 coding DNA: TGTGCCAGCAGCCAGAATAATTCACCCCTCCACTTT. It specifies CASSQNNSPLHF.

This clonotype showed up many times. V gene TRBV5-6 combines with J gene TRBJ2-3; TRBD1 matches 10 bases. CDR1 is SGHDT and CDR2 is YYEEEE in the germline V gene. The CDR3 contains 16 residues. The V and J ends lost 1 base and 5 bases, in that order; junction bases with no gene match: 7. The CDR3 bases are TGTGCCAGCAGCTTGATTCCGGGACAGGGGAAAGATACGCAGTATTTT. Protein: CASSLIPGQGKDTQYF.

This clonotype was seen only a few times. The V and J genes are TRBV5-6 and TRBJ2-2; D may correspond to TRBD1 or TRBD2 (5 bases each). The CDR3 is 14 amino acids. Germline lookup yields CDR1 SGHDT and CDR2 YYEEEE. Trimming removed 0 bases from V and 4 bases from J, with 7 bases in between. CDR3 residues: CASSLAGSTGELFF. CDR3 DNA: TGTGCCAGCAGCTTGGCAGGGAGCACCGGGGAGCTGTTTTTT.

There are many counts of this clonotype. V gene TRBV28 combines with J gene TRBJ2-3, with D perhaps given as TRBD1 or TRBD2 (6 bases each). The CDR3 consists of 17 residues. Germline CDR1 is MDHEN and CDR2 is SYDVKM. Trimming shortened V by 1 base and J by 9 bases, and 23 bases separated the two germline ends. CDR3 nucleotide sequence: TGTGCCAGCAGTTTATTATGGGGGGCTAAAGATAAGGGCACGCAGTATTTT. Translating it yields CASSLLWGAKDKGTQYF. The complete variable domain, with remaining parts taken from reference TRBV28 and TRBJ2-3, reads DVKVTQSSRYLVKRTGEKVFLECVQDMDHENMFWYRQDPGLGLRLIYFSYDVKMKEKGDIPEGYSVSREKKERFSLILESASTNQTSMYLCASSLLWGAKDKGTQYFGPGTRLTVL.

This clonotype was picked up many times. V gene TRBV5-5 combines with J gene TRBJ2-2, with TRBD1 identical over 8 bases. This CDR3 contains 15 residues. Germline CDR1 and CDR2: SGHKS and YYEKEE (reference sequence). J lost 5 bases, V lost 4 bases, and 7 bases had no gene match. CDR3 sequence (DNA): TGTGCCAGCAGCGAGACAGGGGTATTGACCGGGGAGCTGTTTTTT. Amino acid sequence: CASSETGVLTGELFF.

This clonotype has just a few counts. J is TRBJ1-5 and V is TRBV20-1; D is unclear. The germline V gene has CDR1 DFQATT and CDR2 SNEGSKA (reference sequence). Trimming pared 0 bases from V and 0 bases from J, leaving 9 bases between. The CDR3 contains 15 residues. CDR3 amino acids: CSARDLAYSNQPQHF. The CDR3 DNA is TGCAGTGCTAGAGATCTGGCGTATAGCAATCAGCCCCAGCATTTT.